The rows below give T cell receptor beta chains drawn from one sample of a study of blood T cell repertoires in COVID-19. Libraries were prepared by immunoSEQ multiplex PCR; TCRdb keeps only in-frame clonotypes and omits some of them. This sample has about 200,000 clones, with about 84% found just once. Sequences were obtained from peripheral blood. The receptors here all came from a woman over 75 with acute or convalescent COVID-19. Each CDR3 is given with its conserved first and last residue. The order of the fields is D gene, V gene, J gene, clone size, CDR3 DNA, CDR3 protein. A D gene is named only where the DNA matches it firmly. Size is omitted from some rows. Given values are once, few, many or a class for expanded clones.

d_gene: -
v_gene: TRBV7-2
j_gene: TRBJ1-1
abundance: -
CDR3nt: TGTGCCAGCAGCTCGCTAATGAACACTGAAGCTTTCTTT
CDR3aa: CASSSLMNTEAFF

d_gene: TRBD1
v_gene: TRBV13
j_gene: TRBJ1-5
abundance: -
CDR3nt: TGTGCCAGCAGCCGACGACAGGGGAGCAATCAGCCCCAGCATTTT
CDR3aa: CASSRRQGSNQPQHF

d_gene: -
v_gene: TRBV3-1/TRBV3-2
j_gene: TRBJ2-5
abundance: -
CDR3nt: TGTGCCAGCAGCTCCCAGGGATATCAAGAGACCCAGTACTTC
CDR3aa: CASSSQGYQETQYF

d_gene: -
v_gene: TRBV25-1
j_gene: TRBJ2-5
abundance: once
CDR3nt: TGTGCCAGCAGTGAAAGTGAACAACAACAAGAGACCCAGTACTTC
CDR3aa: CASSESEQQQETQYF

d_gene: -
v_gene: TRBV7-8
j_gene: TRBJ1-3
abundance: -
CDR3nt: TGTGCCAGCAGCTTAGGTGCGGTTAATACCGGAAACACCATATATTTT
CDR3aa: CASSLGAVNTGNTIYF

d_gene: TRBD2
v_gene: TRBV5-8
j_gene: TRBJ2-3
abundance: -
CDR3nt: TGTGCCAGCAGCTTGGCCCGGCTAGCGGGGGCGACGTTCACAGATACGCAGTATTTT
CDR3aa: CASSLARLAGATFTDTQYF

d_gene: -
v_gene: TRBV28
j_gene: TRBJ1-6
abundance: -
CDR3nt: TGTGCCAGCAGTTTAGATTGGGTACGGAGGTCACCCCTCCACTTT
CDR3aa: CASSLDWVRRSPLHF

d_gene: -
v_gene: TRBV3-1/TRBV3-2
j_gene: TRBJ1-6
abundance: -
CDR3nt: TGTGCCAGCAGCCAAGTACCAGGGATATCACCCCTCCACTTT
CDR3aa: CASSQVPGISPLHF

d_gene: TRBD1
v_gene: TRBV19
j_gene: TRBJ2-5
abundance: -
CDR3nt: TGTGCCAGTAGTTCACGACAGGGCTCAGAGACCCAGTACTTC
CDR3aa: CASSSRQGSETQYF

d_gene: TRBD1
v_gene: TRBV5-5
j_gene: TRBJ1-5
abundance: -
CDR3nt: TGTGCCAGCAGCTTATCCCCCAGGGGGAGTCAGCCCCAGCATTTT
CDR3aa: CASSLSPRGSQPQHF

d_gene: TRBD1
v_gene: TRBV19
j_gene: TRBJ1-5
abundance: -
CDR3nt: TGTGCCAGTAGTGGGGGGACAGGGTGGCATTTT
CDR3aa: CASSGGTGWHF

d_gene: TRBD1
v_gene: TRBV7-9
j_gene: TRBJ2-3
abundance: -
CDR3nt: TGTGCCAGCAGCGCTAGACAGGGGGTGGCAGATACGCAGTATTTT
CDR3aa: CASSARQGVADTQYF

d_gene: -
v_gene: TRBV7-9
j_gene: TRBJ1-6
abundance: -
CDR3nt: TGTGCCAGCAGCTCAAAAAACTGGGAGAATTCACCCCTCCACTTT
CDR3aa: CASSSKNWENSPLHF

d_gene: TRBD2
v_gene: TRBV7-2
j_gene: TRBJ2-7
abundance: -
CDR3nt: TGTGCCAGCAGCCCGACTAGCGGACCCTACGAGCAGTACTTC
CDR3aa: CASSPTSGPYEQYF

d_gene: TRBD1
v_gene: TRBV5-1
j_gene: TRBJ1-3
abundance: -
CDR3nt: TGCGCCAGCAGGGAGGGGGCTGAAGGAAACACCATATATTTT
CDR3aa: CASREGAEGNTIYF

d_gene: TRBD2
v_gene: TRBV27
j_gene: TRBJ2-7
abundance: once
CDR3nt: TGTGCCAGCAGTTTAAGCGGGAGGGTCCTTTCCTACGAGCAGTACTTC
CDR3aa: CASSLSGRVLSYEQYF

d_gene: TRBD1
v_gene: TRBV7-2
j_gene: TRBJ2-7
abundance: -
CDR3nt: TGTGCCAGCAGCTTAGCAGACAGGGCCTCCTACGAGCAGTACTTC
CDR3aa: CASSLADRASYEQYF

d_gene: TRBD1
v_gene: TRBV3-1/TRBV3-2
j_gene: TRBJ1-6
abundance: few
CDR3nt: TGTGCCAGCAGCCAAGATGTAGGGACAGGGGAGAATTCACCCCTCCACTTT
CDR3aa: CASSQDVGTGENSPLHF

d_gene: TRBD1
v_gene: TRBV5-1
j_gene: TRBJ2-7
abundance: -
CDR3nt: TGCGCCAGCAGCACAGGGGTCCCCTACGAGCAGTACTTC
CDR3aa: CASSTGVPYEQYF

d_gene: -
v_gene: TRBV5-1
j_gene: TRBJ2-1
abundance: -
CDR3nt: TGCGCCAGCAGCTTCCGTTTACAGGGTACAGGCGATGAGCAGTTCTTC
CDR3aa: CASSFRLQGTGDEQFF

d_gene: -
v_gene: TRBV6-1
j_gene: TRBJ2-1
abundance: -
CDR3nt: TGTGCCAGCAGTGAAGCCCTCGGAGGGGGGACAGAAAATGAGCAGTTCTTC
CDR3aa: CASSEALGGGTENEQFF

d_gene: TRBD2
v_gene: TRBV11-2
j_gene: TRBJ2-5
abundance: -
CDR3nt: TGTGCCAGCAGCGTGATGACTAGCGGGGGCGAGACCCAGTACTTC
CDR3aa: CASSVMTSGGETQYF

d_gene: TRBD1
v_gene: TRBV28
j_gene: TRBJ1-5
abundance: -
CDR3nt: TGTGCCAGCAGTGGACAGGGTCAGCCCCAGCATTTT
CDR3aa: CASSGQGQPQHF

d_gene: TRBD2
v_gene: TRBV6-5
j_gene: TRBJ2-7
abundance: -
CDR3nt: TGTGCCAGCAGAGCGCGGGGGGGCTACGAGCAGTACTTC
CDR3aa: CASRARGGYEQYF

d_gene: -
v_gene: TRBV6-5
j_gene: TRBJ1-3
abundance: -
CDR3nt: TGTGCCAGCAGTCCACCGGGCCAGAGGGACACCATATATTTT
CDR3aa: CASSPPGQRDTIYF

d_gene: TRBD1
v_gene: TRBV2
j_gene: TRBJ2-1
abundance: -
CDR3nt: TGTGCCAGCAGTGGGAACTACAGGGGAAGCAATGAGCAGTTCTTC
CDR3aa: CASSGNYRGSNEQFF

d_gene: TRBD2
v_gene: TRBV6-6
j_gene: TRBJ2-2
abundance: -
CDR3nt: TGTGCCAGCAGTCCCCCCGGACTAGCTGGAGGGGAGCTGTTTTTT
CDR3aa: CASSPPGLAGGELFF

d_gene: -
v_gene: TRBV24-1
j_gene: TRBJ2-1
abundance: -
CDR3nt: TGTGCCACCAGTGATTGGGACTCCACAAGGGGCAATGAGCAGTTCTTC
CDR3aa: CATSDWDSTRGNEQFF

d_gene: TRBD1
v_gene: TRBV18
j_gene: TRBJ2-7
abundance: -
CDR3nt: TGTGCCAGCTCACGGGGACAGGGAGGCTACGAGCAGTACTTC
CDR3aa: CASSRGQGGYEQYF

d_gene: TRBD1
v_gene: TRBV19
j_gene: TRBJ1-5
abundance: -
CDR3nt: TGTGCCAGTAGTCTTGCAGGGGGTGCTCAGCCCCAGCATTTT
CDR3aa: CASSLAGGAQPQHF

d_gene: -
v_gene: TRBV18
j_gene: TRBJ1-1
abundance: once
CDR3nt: TGTGCCAGCTCACCAGGTACACAGAACACTGAAGCTTTCTTT
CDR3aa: CASSPGTQNTEAFF

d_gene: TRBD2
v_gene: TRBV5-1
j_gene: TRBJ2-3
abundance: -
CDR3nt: TGCGCCAGCAGCTTGAACGGGGGGGCCCCAGATACGCAGTATTTT
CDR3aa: CASSLNGGAPDTQYF

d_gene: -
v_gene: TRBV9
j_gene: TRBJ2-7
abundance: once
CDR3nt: TGTGCCAGCAGCAAGGGGGGGACAGGAGAGTTCTACGAGCAGTACTTC
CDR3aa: CASSKGGTGEFYEQYF

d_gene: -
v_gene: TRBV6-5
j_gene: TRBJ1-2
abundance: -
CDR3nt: TGTGCCAGCAGTTACAAGGGGCAGGGCAACTATGGCTACACCTTC
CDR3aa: CASSYKGQGNYGYTF

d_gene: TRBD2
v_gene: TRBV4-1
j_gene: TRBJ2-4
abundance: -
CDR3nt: TGCGCCAGCAGCCAAGTCGGAGCGGGAGACGGAAAAAACATTCAGTACTTC
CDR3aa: CASSQVGAGDGKNIQYF

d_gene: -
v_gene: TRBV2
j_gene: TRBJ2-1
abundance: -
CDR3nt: TGTGCCAGCAGTTATGAAGGGGGAATTGGTGAGCAGTTCTTC
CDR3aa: CASSYEGGIGEQFF

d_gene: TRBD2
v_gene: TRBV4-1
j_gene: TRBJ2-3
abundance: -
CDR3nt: TGCGCCAGCAGCCAAGATCGGGGACTAGCGCAATACCTAGTTGGCACAGATACGCAGTATTTT
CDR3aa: CASSQDRGLAQYLVGTDTQYF

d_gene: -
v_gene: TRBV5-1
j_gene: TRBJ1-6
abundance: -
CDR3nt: TGCGCCAGCAGTTTGGACAGACATTCACCCCTCCACTTT
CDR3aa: CASSLDRHSPLHF

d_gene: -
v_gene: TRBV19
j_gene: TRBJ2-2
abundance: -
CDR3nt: TGTGCCAGTAGTATAACAGGACCCACCGGGGAGCTGTTTTTT
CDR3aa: CASSITGPTGELFF

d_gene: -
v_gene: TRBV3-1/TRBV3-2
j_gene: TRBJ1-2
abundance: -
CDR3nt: TGTGCCAGCAGCCAAGGGAGGGGCTATGGCTACACCTTC
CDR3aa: CASSQGRGYGYTF

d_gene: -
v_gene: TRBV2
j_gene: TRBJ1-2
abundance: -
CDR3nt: TGTGCCTCGGCCACGGACAGCTATGGCTACACCTTC
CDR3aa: CASATDSYGYTF

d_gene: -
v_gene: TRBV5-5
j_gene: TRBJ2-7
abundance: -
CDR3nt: TGTGCCAGCAGCCCCAGGGGCGATTCCCACGAGCAGTACTTC
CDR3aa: CASSPRGDSHEQYF

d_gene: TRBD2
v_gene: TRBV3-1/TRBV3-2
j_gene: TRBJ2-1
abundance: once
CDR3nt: TGTGCCAGCAGCCGACTAGCGGGACCCCCCCTCGGGGATGAGCAGTTCTTC
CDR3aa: CASSRLAGPPLGDEQFF

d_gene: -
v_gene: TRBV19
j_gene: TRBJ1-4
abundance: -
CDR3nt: TGTGCCAGTAGTATCGGGGAGTACGGATTAAAACTGTTTTTT
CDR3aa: CASSIGEYGLKLFF

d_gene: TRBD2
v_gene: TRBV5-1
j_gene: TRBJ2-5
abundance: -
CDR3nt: TGCGCCAGCAGCTTGAGGGCTAGCGGGGTAAACCAAGAGACCCAGTACTTC
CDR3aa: CASSLRASGVNQETQYF

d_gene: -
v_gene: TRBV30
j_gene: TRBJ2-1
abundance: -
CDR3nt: TGTGCCTGGAGTGTACCAACCCTGAGTAATGAGCAGTTCTTC
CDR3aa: CAWSVPTLSNEQFF

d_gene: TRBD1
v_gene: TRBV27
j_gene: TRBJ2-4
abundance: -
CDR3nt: TGTGCCAGCAGTTTACTGGGACAGGGGGGCGAAAACATTCAGTACTTC
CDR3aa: CASSLLGQGGENIQYF

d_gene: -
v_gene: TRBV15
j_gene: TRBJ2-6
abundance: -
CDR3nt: TGTGCCACCAGCAGCGCCCAACAGGGCATTTTGGCCAACGTCCTGACTTTC
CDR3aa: CATSSAQQGILANVLTF

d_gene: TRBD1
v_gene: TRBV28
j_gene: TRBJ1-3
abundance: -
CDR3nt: TGTGCCAGCCGGGACAGGGGAGGTTCTGGAAACACCATATATTTT
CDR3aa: CASRDRGGSGNTIYF

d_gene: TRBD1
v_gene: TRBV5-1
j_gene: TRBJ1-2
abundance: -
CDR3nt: TGCGCCAGCAGCTTGGGGGACAGGGGAGGCCCCTATGGCTACACCTTC
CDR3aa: CASSLGDRGGPYGYTF

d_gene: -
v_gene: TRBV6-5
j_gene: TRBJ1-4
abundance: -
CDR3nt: TGTGCCAGCAGTTACTCTGGTAGAGGAACGAGTGAAAAACTGTTTTTT
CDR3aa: CASSYSGRGTSEKLFF